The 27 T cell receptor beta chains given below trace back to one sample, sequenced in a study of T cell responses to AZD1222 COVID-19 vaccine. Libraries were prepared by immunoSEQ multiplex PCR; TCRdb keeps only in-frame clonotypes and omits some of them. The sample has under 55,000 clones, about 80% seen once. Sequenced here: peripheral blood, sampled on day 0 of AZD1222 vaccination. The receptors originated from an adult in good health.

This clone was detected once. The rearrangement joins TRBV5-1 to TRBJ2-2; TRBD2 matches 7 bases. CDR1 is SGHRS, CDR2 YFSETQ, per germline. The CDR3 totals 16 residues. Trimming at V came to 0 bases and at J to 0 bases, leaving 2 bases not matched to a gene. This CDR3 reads CASSLGAGANTGELFF. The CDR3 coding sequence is TGCGCCAGCAGCTTGGGTGCGGGAGCGAACACCGGGGAGCTGTTTTTT.

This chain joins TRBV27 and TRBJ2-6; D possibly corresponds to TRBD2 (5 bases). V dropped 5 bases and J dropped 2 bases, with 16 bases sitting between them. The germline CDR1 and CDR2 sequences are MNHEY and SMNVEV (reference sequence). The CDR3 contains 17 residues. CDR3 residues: CASSPAGGRAGANVLTF. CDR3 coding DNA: TGTGCCAGCAGTCCCGCCGGAGGACGGGCTGGGGCCAACGTCCTGACTTTC. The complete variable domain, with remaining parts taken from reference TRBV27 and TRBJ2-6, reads EAQVTQNPRYLITVTGKKLTVTCSQNMNHEYMSWYRQDPGLGLRQIYYSMNVEVTDKGDVPEGYKVSRKEKRNFPLILESPSPNQTSLYFCASSPAGGRAGANVLTFGAGSRLTVL.

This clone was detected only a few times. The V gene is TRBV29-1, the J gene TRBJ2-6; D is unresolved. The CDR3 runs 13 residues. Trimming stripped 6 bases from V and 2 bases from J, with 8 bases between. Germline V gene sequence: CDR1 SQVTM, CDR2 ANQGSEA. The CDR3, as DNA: TGCAGCGTGCTAGGCGCTGGGGCCAACGTCCTGACTTTC. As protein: CSVLGAGANVLTF.

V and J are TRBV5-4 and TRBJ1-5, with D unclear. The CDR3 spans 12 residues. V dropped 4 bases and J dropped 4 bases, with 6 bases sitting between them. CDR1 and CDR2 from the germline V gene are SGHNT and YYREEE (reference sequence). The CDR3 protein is CASSAENQPQHF. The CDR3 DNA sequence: TGTGCCAGCAGCGCAGAAAATCAGCCCCAGCATTTT.

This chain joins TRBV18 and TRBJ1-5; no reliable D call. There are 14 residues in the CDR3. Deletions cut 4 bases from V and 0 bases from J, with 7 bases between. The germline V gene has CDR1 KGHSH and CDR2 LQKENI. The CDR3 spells CASSRSGSNQPQHF. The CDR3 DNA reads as TGTGCCAGCTCACGAAGCGGTAGCAATCAGCCCCAGCATTTT.

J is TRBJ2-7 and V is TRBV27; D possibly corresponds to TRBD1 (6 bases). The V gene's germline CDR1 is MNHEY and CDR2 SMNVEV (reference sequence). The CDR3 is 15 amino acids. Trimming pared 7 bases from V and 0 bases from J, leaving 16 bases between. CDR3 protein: CASKFSGQPSYEQYF. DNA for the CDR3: TGTGCCAGCAAATTTAGTGGACAGCCCTCCTACGAGCAGTACTTC.

The CDR3 spells CASSLLVNTEAFF. For the CDR3, the DNA is TGTGCCAGCAGTTTGTTGGTGAACACTGAAGCTTTCTTT. The chain recombines TRBV12-3 or TRBV12-4 with TRBJ1-1; D not certain. Trimming removed 3 bases from V and 0 bases from J, with 5 bases in between. The length of the CDR3 is 13 residues.

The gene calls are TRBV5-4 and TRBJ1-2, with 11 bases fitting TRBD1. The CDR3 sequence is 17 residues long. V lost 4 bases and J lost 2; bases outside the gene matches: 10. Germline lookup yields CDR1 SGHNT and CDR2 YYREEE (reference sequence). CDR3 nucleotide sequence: TGTGCCAGCAGCCCCCCGGGACAGGGGGTCATAAACTATGGCTACACCTTC. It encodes CASSPPGQGVINYGYTF.

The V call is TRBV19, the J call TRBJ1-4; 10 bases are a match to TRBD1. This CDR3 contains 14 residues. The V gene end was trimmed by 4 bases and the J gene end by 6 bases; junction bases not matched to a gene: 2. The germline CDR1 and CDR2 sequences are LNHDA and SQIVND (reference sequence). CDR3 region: CASSTGQGYEKLFF. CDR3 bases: TGTGCCAGTAGTACGGGACAGGGGTATGAAAAACTGTTTTTT.

The CDR3: CASSINRGGYTF. The CDR3 DNA reads as TGTGCCAGCAGTATAAATAGGGGTGGCTACACCTTC. The chain recombines TRBV28 with TRBJ1-2, with a possible D match to TRBD1 (5 bases). CDR3 length: 12 amino acids. Per germline, CDR1 MDHEN and CDR2 SYDVKM. Trimming left V 5 bases short and J 7 bases short, with 11 bases between.

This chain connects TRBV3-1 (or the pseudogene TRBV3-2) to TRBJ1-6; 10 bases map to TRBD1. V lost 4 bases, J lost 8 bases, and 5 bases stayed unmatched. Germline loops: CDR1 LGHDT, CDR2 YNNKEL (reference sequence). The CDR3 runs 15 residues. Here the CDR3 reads CASSRTGGRDSPLHF. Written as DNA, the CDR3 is TGTGCCAGCAGCCGGACAGGGGGTCGGGATTCACCCCTCCACTTT.

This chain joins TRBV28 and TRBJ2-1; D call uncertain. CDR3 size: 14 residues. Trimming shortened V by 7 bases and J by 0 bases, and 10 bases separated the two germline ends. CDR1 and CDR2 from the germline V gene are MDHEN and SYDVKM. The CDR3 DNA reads TGTGCCAGCACCGCAGAGGTCTCCTACAATGAGCAGTTCTTC. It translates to CASTAEVSYNEQFF.

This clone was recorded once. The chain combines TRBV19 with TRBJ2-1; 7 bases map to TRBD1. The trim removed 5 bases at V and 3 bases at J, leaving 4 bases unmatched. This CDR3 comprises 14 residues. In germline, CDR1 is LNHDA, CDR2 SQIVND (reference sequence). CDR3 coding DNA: TGTGCCAGTAGTCTAGGGACAGTCTACAATGAGCAGTTCTTC. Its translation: CASSLGTVYNEQFF.

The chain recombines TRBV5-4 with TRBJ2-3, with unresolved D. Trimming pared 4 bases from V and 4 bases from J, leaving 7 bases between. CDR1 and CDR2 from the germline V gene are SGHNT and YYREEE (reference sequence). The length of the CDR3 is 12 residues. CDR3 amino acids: CASSPDPDTQYF. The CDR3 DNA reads TGTGCCAGCAGCCCGGACCCAGATACGCAGTATTTT.

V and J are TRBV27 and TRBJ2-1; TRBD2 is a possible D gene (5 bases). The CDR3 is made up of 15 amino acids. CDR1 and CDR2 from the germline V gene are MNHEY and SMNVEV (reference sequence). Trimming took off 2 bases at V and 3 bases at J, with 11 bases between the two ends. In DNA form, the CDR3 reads TGTGCCAGCAGTTTAAGAGGGCAGATCTACAATGAGCAGTTCTTC. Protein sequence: CASSLRGQIYNEQFF.

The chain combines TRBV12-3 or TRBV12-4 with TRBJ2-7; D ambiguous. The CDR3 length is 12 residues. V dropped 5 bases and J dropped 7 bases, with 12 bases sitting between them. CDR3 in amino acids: CASSLIDGEQYF. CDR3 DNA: TGTGCCAGCAGTCTTATCGACGGGGAGCAGTACTTC.

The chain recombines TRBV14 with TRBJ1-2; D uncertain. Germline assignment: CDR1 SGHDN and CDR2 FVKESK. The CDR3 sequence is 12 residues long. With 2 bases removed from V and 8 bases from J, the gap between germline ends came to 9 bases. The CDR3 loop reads CASSQPQGGYTF. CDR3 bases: TGTGCCAGCAGCCAACCACAAGGCGGCTACACCTTC.

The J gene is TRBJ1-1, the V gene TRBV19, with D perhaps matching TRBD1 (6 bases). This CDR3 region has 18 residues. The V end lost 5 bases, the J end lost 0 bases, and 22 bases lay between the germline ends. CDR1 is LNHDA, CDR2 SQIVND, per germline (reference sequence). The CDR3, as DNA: TGTGCCAGTAGTCCTAGTTATTTGGGGCAGGGGATGAACACTGAAGCTTTCTTT. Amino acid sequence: CASSPSYLGQGMNTEAFF.

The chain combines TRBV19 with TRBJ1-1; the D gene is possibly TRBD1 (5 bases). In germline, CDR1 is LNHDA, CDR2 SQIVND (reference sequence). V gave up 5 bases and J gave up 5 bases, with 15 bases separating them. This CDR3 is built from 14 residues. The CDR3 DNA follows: TGTGCCAGTAGTTGGACGGGGGAGGGTACTGAAGCTTTCTTT. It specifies CASSWTGEGTEAFF.

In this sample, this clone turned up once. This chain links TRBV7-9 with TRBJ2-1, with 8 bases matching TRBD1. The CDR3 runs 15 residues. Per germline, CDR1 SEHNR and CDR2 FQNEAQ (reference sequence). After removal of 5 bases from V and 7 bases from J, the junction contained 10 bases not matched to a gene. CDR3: CASSLTQGAGNEQFF. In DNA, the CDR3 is TGTGCCAGCAGCCTGACGCAGGGGGCTGGTAATGAGCAGTTCTTC.

The CDR3: CASSPRQGAYGYTF. CDR3 nucleotides: TGTGCCAGCAGTCCCCGACAGGGGGCCTATGGCTACACCTTC. The chain recombines TRBV28 with TRBJ1-2; TRBD1 agrees at 10 bases. J lost 4 bases, V lost 5 bases, and 4 bases had no gene match. Germline lookup yields CDR1 MDHEN and CDR2 SYDVKM. The CDR3 has 14 residues.

As DNA, the CDR3 is TGTGCCATCAGTGAAGGACAGGGGGATCTTCAGCCCCAGCATTTT. Its protein product is CAISEGQGDLQPQHF. The J gene is TRBJ1-5, the V gene TRBV10-3; 10 bases are a match to TRBD1. This CDR3 has 15 amino acids. CDR1 ENHRY and CDR2 SYGVKD come from the germline V gene. V was clipped by 3 bases and J by 6 bases; unmatched bases: 5.

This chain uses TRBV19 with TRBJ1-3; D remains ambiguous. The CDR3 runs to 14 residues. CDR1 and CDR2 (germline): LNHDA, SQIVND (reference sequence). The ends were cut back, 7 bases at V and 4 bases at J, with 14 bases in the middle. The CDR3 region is CASTARGKGNTIYF. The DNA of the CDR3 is TGTGCCAGTACCGCACGGGGAAAAGGAAACACCATATATTTT.

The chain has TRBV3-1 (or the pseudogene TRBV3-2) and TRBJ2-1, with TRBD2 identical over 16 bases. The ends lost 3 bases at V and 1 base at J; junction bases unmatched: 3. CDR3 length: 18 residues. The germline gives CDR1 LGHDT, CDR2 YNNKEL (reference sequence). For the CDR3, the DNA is TGTGCCAGCAGCCAGGGACTAGCGGGGGGGCGATCCTACAATGAGCAGTTCTTC. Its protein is CASSQGLAGGRSYNEQFF.

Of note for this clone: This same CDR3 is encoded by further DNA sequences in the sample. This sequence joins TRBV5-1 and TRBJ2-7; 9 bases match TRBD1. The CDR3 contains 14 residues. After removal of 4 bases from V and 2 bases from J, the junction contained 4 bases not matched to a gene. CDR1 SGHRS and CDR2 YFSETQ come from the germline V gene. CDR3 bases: TGCGCCAGCAGCCCGGGGGACAGGGCCTACGAGCAGTACTTC. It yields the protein CASSPGDRAYEQYF.

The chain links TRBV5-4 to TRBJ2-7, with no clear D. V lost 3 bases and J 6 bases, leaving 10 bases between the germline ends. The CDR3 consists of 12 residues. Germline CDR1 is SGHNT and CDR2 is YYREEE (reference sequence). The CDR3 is CASSSSVSEQYF. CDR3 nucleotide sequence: TGTGCCAGCAGCTCGTCAGTTAGCGAGCAGTACTTC.

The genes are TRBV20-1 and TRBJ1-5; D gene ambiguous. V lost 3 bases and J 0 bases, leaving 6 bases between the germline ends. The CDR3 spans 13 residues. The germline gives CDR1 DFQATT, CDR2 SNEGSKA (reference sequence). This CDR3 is CSASPHSNQPQHF. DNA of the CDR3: TGCAGTGCTAGTCCCCATAGCAATCAGCCCCAGCATTTT.